The source of this T cell receptor (beta chain) is a study of cytomegalovirus exposure and HLA in healthy donors. Whole-study findings and limits: Several of the most significant clusters appeared linked to common viral pathogens, based on a later analysis. As was reported, the classifier diagnosed cytomegalovirus status with high specificity and sensitivity. Sequence variants that were highly shared formed a cluster that was likely a sequencing artifact.

This clone was counted once. No antigen is known for it. This PCR relied on a set of 60 Vbeta primers and 13 Jbeta primers. Using immunoSEQ multiplex PCR, the repertoire was profiled, and TCRdb retains in-frame clones only, with some absent. The sample carries 180,000 or so clones, over 65% recorded once. The CDR3 loop spans 13 amino acids. Germline lookup yields CDR1 LNHDA and CDR2 SQIVND (reference sequence). Germline trimming cut 10 bases from V and 6 bases from J; bases unmatched to any gene: 9. The source is a man between 18 and 35 years old in good health and CMV-seronegative. The J gene is TRBJ1-2, the V gene TRBV19, with TRBD1 matching 9 bases. Sequencing input: PBMCs. The CDR3 protein is CATTPDRGDGYTF. CDR3 sequence (DNA): TGTGCCACTACCCCGGACAGGGGTGATGGCTACACCTTC. The full variable domain, with the rest looked up from reference TRBV19 and TRBJ1-2, is DGGITQSPKYLFRKEGQNVTLSCEQNLNHDAMYWYRQDPGQGLRLIYYSQIVNDFQKGDIAEGYSVSREKKESFPLTVTSAQKNPTAFYLCATTPDRGDGYTFGSGTRLTVV.